This is a list of T cell receptor beta chains from one sample in a study of shared clonotypes between healthy human individuals. Sequencing used immunoSEQ multiplex PCR; TCRdb keeps in-frame clones, though not all of them. The sample shows roughly 2 million clones, 90% to 97% of them seen only once. The sample taken for sequencing was naive CD4+ T cells sorted from blood. These receptor sequences come from a man aged 18 to 35 in good health. The CDR3 runs from the conserved cysteine through the conserved F or W.

j_call,v_call,cdr3_length,cdr3_aa
TRBJ2-7,TRBV30,12,CAWSERTNEQYF
TRBJ1-1,TRBV27,15,CASSFYRTVNTEAFF
TRBJ2-6,TRBV11-3,14,CASSPGREPNVLTF
TRBJ2-2,TRBV18,18,CASSPREGALANTGELFF
TRBJ1-2,TRBV18,16,CASSPQRTGINYGYTF
TRBJ2-3,TRBV28,11,CASTSTDTQYF
TRBJ1-6,TRBV5-8,16,CASSLDRGSRNSPLHF
TRBJ2-7,TRBV19,14,CASSPEGYSYEQYF
TRBJ2-1,TRBV30,15,CAWSVRSGSYNEQFF
TRBJ2-5,TRBV28,14,CASSLVRGPGAQYF
TRBJ2-7,TRBV2,14,CASTGTSGTYEQYF
TRBJ1-1,TRBV9,15,CASSVDSRGNTEAFF
TRBJ2-2,TRBV7-2,11,CASSPYGELFF
TRBJ2-7,TRBV5-1,15,CASSTTGTGLDEQYF
TRBJ2-7,TRBV5-1,15,CASSSTRDRGSEQYF
TRBJ2-2,TRBV2,16,CASRGGLAVNTGELFF
TRBJ1-2,TRBV27,15,CASSTRDRANYGYTF
TRBJ1-3,TRBV6-1,14,CASSENRGGNTIYF
TRBJ2-1,TRBV10-3,13,CAISPGQGGEQFF
TRBJ2-2,TRBV6-6,13,CASDSTGNGELFF
TRBJ1-5,TRBV19,16,CASSSLLGNSNQPQHF
TRBJ1-2,TRBV28,12,CASSIGRDRISF
TRBJ1-1,TRBV20-1,11,CSAEQGFEAFF
TRBJ2-5,TRBV28,13,CASSGQRQETQYF
TRBJ2-1,TRBV5-6,15,CASSLVDRVVNEQFF
TRBJ2-1,TRBV6-4,13,CASSSEAYNEQFF
TRBJ1-6,TRBV19,13,CASSGQGYSPLHF
TRBJ1-6,TRBV4-1,14,CASQRTEDNSPLHF
TRBJ1-1,TRBV11-2,14,CASSWRGQGTEAFF
TRBJ2-7,TRBV19,12,CASSRDGYEQYF
TRBJ1-6,TRBV7-9,16,CASSSQGGSYNSPLHF